The following is a T cell receptor (beta chain) sequence with its context. The CDR3 loop spans 17 amino acids. V gave up 4 bases and J gave up 0 bases; unmatched junction bases: 7. Germline lookup yields CDR1 MGHRA and CDR2 YSYEKL. Specified treatment: over 15 received Ad26.COV2.S at low or high dose, single or two shots; roughly 5 received placebo; per-sample allocation not given. Day 63 following the first vaccine or placebo injection was when the samples were taken. Ad26 vector vaccine expressed Wuhan-strain SARS-CoV-2 spike. The assay was immunoSEQ multiplex PCR, and TCRdb's table has in-frame clones only and misses some. In the table there are some 320,000 clones, about 86% of which are singletons. This entry is derived from a study of Ad26.COV2.S vaccination and SARS-CoV-2 variants.

Sequencing was performed on peripheral blood, taken in a trial of Ad26.COV2.S vaccine versus placebo. This clonotype originated in a person aged 18-60 years who received the Ad26.COV2.S COVID-19 vaccine or a placebo. This chain uses TRBV4-1 with TRBJ1-3; 9 nucleotides match TRBD1. Here the CDR3 reads CASSRWDRAVSGNTIYF. The CDR3 coding sequence is TGCGCCAGCAGCCGGTGGGACAGGGCCGTCTCTGGAAACACCATATATTTT.